The rows below give T cell receptor beta chains drawn from one sample of a study of shared clonotypes between healthy human individuals. Only in-frame clones appear in the TCRdb table, and some are missing; sequencing was by immunoSEQ multiplex PCR. In the table there are 560,000 or so clones, around 96% of which are singletons. Sequenced material: naive CD8+ T cells sorted from blood. The source is a woman aged 30 to 39 in good health. CDR3s include the opening cysteine and the closing phenylalanine or tryptophan. The D gene is left open where the match is weak. Rows may omit the clone size; those that give it use once, few, many or a size class.

j_call | v_call | d_call | clone_size | cdr3_nt | cdr3_aa
TRBJ2-7 | TRBV28 | NA | NA | TGTGCCAGCAGTCCCACGGCAGTGAAGCAGTACTTC | CASSPTAVKQYF
TRBJ2-4 | TRBV4-2 | NA | NA | TGTGCCAGCAGCCAGGGACCCCATCCGAGTAACATTCAGTACTTC | CASSQGPHPSNIQYF
TRBJ2-1 | TRBV7-9 | TRBD2 | NA | TGTGCCAGCAGTCACCTAGCGGGAGGGCCGGATGAGCAGTTCTTC | CASSHLAGGPDEQFF
TRBJ2-3 | TRBV11-1 | NA | NA | TGTGCCAGCAGCTCCGAGGGACTCCGCACAGATACGCAGTATTTT | CASSSEGLRTDTQYF
TRBJ1-1 | TRBV7-8 | TRBD1 | NA | TGTGCCAGCAGCTTATTATCAGGGGGCCTAGGGAACACTGAAGCTTTCTTT | CASSLLSGGLGNTEAFF
TRBJ2-1 | TRBV27 | NA | NA | TGTGCCAGCAAGGTCCGACTGACCTACAATGAGCAGTTCTTC | CASKVRLTYNEQFF
TRBJ1-1 | TRBV6-5 | NA | few | TGTGCCAGCAGTTACCCATCGAACGGGAACACTGAAGCTTTCTTT | CASSYPSNGNTEAFF
TRBJ2-1 | TRBV13 | NA | once | TGTGCCAGCAGCTTAGGCCGTTCCCCTGAGTTCTTC | CASSLGRSPEFF
TRBJ2-1 | TRBV2 | TRBD1 | NA | TGTGCCAGCAGTGATGGGACAGGGTATGGCGATGAGCAGTTCTTC | CASSDGTGYGDEQFF
TRBJ1-3 | TRBV25-1 | NA | NA | TGTGCCAGCAGTGAATCAGGCGTGGTGCCGAGTTCTGCCATATATTTT | CASSESGVVPSSAIYF
TRBJ2-1 | TRBV5-4 | NA | NA | TGTGCCAGCAGCTTAGGGGCGTCCTACAATGAGCAGTTCTTC | CASSLGASYNEQFF
TRBJ2-1 | TRBV6-1 | NA | NA | TGTGCCACCGGAGGGCCCAATGAGCAGTTCTTC | CATGGPNEQFF
TRBJ2-3 | TRBV11-2 | NA | NA | TGTGCCAGCAGCCCGGCGGCAGATACGCAGTATTTT | CASSPAADTQYF
TRBJ2-7 | TRBV6-5 | NA | NA | TGTGCCAGCAGTTACTCTACAGCGGCTACCTACGAGCAGTACTTC | CASSYSTAATYEQYF
TRBJ2-7 | TRBV29-1 | TRBD2 | NA | TGCAGCGTCTTGGGGGGGAGTGAGGGGCTCATCCACGAGCAGTACTTC | CSVLGGSEGLIHEQYF
TRBJ2-7 | TRBV9 | NA | NA | TGTGCCAGCAGCGGTTGGACAGCCGGGACTCCCTACGAGCAGTACTTC | CASSGWTAGTPYEQYF
TRBJ1-4 | TRBV28 | NA | NA | TGTGCCAGCAGTTTATCGAAGCGCCAGGATGATGAAAAACTGTTTTTT | CASSLSKRQDDEKLFF
TRBJ2-5 | TRBV9 | TRBD2 | once | TGTGCCAGCAGCGTAAACGGGAGGGGTCGAGAGACCCAGTACTTC | CASSVNGRGRETQYF
TRBJ1-5 | TRBV7-8 | NA | NA | TGTGCCAGCAGCCGCAATATGGGTCCGAGCAATCAGCCCCAGCATTTT | CASSRNMGPSNQPQHF
TRBJ1-2 | TRBV2 | NA | NA | TGTGCCAGGGGGGCGACAGCTGTTAACTATGGCTACACCTTC | CARGATAVNYGYTF
TRBJ2-7 | TRBV5-8 | NA | NA | TGTGCCACCTCACAGGAAAACAGGGTAGGGGCTCGTGAGCAGTACTTC | CATSQENRVGAREQYF
TRBJ2-1 | TRBV15 | TRBD1 | NA | TGTGCCACCAGCAGCCTAACAGGGGAGTCCTACAATGAGCAGTTCTTC | CATSSLTGESYNEQFF
TRBJ2-7 | TRBV7-7 | NA | NA | TGTGCCAGCAGCTGGACCCCTTCGGACAGCTCCTACGAGCAGTACTTC | CASSWTPSDSSYEQYF
TRBJ1-2 | TRBV5-4 | NA | NA | TGTGCCAGCAGCTGGGGCGACGGGTACGGGTCTAACTATGGCTACACCTTC | CASSWGDGYGSNYGYTF
TRBJ2-7 | TRBV27 | NA | NA | TGTGCCAGCAGTCCGGGGGTCTCCGAGCAGTACTTC | CASSPGVSEQYF
TRBJ2-6 | TRBV7-9 | NA | NA | TGTGCCAGCAGCTTATCGGCCAACGTCCTGACTTTC | CASSLSANVLTF
TRBJ2-5 | TRBV7-9 | NA | NA | TGTGCCAGCAGCTTAAATCAAGGGGCAGAGACCCAGTACTTC | CASSLNQGAETQYF
TRBJ2-7 | TRBV7-2 | NA | NA | TGTGCCAGCAGCCGACGGACTATGGGCAGGGAGAACTACGAGCAGTACTTC | CASSRRTMGRENYEQYF
TRBJ2-7 | TRBV4-2 | NA | NA | TGTGCCAGCAGCCAATTCGCTAGCGAGATCTACGAGCAGTACTTC | CASSQFASEIYEQYF